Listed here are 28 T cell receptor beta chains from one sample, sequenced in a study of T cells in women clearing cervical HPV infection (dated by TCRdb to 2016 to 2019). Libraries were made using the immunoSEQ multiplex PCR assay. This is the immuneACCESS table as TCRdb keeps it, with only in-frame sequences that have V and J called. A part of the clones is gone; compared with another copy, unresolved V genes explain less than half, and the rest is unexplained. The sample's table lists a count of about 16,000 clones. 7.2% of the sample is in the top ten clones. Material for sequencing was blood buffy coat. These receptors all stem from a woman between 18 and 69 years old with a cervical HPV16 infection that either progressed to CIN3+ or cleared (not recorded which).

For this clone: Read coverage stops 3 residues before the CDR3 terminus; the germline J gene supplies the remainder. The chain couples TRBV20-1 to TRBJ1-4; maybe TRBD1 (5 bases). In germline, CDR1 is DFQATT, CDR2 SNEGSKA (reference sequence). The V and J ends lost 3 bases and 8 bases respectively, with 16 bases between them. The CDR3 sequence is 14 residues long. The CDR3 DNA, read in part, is TGCAGTGCTAGGCGACCGGGGGTCGGGGAAAAA. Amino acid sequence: CSARRPGVGEK. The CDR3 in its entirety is CSARRPGVGEKLFF.

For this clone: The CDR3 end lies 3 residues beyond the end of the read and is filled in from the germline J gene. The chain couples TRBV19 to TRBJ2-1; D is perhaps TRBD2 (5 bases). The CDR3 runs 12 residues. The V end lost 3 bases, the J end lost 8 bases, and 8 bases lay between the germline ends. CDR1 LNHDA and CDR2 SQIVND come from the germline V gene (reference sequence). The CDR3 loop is CASSMAGDEQFF. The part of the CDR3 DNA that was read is TGTGCCAGTAGTATGGCGGGCGATGAG.

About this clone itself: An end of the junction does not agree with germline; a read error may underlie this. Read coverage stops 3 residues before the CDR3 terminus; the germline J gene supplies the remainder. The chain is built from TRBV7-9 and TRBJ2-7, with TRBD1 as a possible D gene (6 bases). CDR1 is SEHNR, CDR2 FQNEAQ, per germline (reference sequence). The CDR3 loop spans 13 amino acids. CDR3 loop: CSSSRRTAYEQYF. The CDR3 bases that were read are TGTTCCAGCAGCAGAAGGACAGCCTACGAG.

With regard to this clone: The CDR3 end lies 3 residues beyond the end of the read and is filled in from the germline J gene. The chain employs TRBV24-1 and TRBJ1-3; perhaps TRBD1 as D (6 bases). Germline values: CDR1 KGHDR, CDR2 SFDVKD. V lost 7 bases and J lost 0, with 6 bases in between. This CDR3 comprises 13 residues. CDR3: CATRDSSGNTIYF. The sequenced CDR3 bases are TGTGCCACCAGGGACAGCTCTGGAAACACC.

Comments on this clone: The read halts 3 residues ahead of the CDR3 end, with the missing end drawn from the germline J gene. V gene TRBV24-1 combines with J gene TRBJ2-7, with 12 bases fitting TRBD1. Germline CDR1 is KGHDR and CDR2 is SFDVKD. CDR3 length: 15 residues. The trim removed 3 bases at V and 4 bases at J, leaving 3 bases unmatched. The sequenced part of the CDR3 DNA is TGTGCCACCAGTGATCCGGGACAGGGGGCTTACGAG. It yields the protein CATSDPGQGAYE. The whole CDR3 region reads CATSDPGQGAYEQYF.

The covered CDR3 bases are TGTGCCAGCAGTTATTTCCTGCCCGGTGGGACC. It is translated as CASSYFLPGGT. The full CDR3 is CASSYFLPGGTQYF. This chain links TRBV6-2 or TRBV6-3 with TRBJ2-5; no clear D. The read comes to an end 3 residues before the CDR3 does, leaving the germline J gene to fill in the end. The CDR3 has 14 amino acids. Germline lookup yields CDR1 MNHEY and CDR2 SVGEGT. V lost 3 bases to trimming and J lost 7 bases, with 15 bases between them.

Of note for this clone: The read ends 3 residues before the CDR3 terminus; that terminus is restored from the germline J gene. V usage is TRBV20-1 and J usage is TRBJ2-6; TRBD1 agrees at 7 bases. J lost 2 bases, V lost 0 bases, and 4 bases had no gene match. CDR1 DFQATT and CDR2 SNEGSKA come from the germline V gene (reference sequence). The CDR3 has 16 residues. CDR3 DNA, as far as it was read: TGCAGTGCTAGAGATACAGGGGTCACTGGGGCCAACGTC. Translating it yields CSARDTGVTGANV. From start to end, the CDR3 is CSARDTGVTGANVLTF.

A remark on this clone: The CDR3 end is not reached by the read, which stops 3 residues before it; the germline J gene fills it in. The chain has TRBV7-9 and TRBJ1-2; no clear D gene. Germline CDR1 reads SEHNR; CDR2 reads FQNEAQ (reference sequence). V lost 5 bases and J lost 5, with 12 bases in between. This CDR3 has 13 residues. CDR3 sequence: CASSPLAGYGYTF. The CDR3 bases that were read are TGTGCCAGCAGCCCTTTAGCCGGATATGGC. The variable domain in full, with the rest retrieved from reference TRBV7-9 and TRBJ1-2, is DTGVSQNPRHKITKRGQNVTFRCDPISEHNRLYWYRQTLGQGPEFLTYFQNEAQLEKSRLLSDRFSAERPKGSFSTLEIQRTEQGDSAMYLCASSPLAGYGYTFGSGTRLTVV.

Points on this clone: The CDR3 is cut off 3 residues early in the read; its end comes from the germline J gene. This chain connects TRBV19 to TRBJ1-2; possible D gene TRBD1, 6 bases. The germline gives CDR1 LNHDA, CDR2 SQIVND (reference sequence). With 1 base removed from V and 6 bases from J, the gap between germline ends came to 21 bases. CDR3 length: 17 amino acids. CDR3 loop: CASSIVSRQGNVDGYTF. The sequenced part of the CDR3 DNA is TGTGCCAGTAGTATAGTAAGTCGGCAGGGGAACGTGGATGGC.

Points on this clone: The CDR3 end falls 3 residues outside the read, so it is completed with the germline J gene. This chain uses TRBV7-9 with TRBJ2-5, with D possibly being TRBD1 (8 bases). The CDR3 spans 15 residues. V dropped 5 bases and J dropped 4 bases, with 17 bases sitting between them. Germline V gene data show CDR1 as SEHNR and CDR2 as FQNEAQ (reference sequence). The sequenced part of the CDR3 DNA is TGTGCCAGCAGCATTCCGACAGGGGAGGGAGAGACC. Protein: CASSIPTGEGET. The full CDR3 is CASSIPTGEGETQYF.

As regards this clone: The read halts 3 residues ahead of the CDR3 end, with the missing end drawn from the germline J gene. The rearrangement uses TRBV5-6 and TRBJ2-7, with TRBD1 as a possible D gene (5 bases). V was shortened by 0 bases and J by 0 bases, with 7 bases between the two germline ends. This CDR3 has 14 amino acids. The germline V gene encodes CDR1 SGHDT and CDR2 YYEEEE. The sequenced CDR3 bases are TGTGCCAGCAGCTTGGGGGGCCTCTCCTACGAG. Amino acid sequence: CASSLGGLSYE. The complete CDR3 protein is CASSLGGLSYEQYF.

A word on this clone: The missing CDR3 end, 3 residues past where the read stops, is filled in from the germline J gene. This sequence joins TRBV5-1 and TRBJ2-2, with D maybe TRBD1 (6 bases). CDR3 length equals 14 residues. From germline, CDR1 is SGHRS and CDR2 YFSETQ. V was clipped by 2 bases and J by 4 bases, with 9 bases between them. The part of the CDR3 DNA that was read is TGCGCCAGCAGCTTACGACAGGCCACCGGGGAG. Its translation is CASSLRQATGE. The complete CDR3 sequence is CASSLRQATGELFF.

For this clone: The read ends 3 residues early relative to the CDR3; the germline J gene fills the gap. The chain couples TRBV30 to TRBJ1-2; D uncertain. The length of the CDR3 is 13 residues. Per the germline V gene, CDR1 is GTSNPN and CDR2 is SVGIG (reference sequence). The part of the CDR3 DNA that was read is TGTGCCTGGAGTGCCGACGGGGTGAGAGGC. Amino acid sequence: CAWSADGVRG. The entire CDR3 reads CAWSADGVRGYTF. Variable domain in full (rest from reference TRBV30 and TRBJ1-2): SQTIHQWPATLVQPVGSPLSLECTVEGTSNPNLYWYRQAAGRGLQLLFYSVGIGQISSEVPQNLSASRPQDRQFILSSKKLLLSDSGFYLCAWSADGVRGYTFGSGTRLTVV.

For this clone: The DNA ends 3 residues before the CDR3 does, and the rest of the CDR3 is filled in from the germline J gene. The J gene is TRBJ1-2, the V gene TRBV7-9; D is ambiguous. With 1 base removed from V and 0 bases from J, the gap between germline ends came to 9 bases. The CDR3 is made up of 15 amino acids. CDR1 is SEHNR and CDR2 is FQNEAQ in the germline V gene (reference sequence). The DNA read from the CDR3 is TGTGCCAGCAGCTTAGATTTTCGGTCTAACTATGGC. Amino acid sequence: CASSLDFRSNYG. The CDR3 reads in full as CASSLDFRSNYGYTF.

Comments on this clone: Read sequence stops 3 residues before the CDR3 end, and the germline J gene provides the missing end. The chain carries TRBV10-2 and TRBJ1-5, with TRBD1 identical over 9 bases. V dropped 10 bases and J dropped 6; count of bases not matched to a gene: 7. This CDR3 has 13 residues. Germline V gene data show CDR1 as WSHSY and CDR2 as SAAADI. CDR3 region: CATGTGLGQPQHF. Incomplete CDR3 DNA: TGCGCCACCGGGACAGGGCTAGGTCAGCCC.

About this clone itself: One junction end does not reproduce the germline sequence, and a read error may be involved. CDR3 DNA, as far as it was read: TGTGCCAGCAGGGCGGCTAGCTCCGACGAG. This encodes CASRAASSDE. The entire CDR3 protein is CASRAASSDEQYF. The V call is TRBV7-9, the J call TRBJ2-7, with D possibly matching TRBD2 (5 bases). The read falls 3 residues short of the CDR3 end, and the missing part is taken from the germline J gene. The CDR3 is 13 residues long. Germline loops: CDR1 SEHNR, CDR2 FQNEAQ (reference sequence).

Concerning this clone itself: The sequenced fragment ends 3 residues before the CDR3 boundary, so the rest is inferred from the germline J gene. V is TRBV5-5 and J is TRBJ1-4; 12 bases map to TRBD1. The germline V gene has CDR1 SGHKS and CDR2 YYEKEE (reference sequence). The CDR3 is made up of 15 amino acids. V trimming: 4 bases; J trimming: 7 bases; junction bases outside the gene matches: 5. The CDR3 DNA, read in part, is TGTGCCAGCAGCCCGGGACAGGGGGCTACTGAAAAA. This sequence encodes CASSPGQGATEK. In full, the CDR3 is CASSPGQGATEKLFF.

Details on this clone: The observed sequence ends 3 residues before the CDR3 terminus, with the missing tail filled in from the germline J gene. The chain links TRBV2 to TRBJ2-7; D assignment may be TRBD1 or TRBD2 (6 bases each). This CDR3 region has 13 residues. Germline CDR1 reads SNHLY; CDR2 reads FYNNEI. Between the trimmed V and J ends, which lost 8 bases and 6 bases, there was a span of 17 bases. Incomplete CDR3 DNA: TGTGCCAGCTCGGAGGGACCCAGGGGCGAG. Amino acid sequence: CASSEGPRGE. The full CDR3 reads CASSEGPRGEQYF.

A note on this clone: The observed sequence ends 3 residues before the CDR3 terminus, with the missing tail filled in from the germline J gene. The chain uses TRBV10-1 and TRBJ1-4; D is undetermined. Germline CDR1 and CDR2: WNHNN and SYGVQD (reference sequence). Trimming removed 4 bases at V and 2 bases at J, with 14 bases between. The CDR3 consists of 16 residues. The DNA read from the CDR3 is TGCGCCAGCAGTGTGGGCACAACCCGGACTAATGAAAAA. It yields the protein CASSVGTTRTNEK. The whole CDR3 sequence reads CASSVGTTRTNEKLFF.

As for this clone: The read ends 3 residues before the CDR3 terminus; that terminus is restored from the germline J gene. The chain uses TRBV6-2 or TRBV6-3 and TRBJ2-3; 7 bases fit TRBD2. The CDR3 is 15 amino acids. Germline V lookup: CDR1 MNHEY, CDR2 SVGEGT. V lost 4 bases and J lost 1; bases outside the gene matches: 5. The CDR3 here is CASSFAGDGTDTQYF. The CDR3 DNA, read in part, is TGTGCCAGCAGTTTTGCGGGGGACGGCACAGATACG.

CDR3 sequence: CASSLDYLGTQYF. The CDR3 bases that were read are TGCGCCAGCAGCTTGGACTACCTCGGGACC. The chain is built from TRBV5-1 and TRBJ2-5; the D is unclear. Coverage ceases 3 residues before the CDR3 finishes, and the germline J gene fills in the end. Germline CDR1 is SGHRS and CDR2 is YFSETQ. The CDR3 is made up of 13 amino acids. V was cut by 0 bases and J by 7 bases, with 10 bases left in between.

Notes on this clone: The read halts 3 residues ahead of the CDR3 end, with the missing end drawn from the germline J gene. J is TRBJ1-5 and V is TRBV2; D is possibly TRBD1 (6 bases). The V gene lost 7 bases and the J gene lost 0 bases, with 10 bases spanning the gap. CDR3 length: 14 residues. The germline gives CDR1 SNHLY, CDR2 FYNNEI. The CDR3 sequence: CASKGGYSNQPQHF. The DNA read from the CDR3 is TGTGCCAGCAAAGGGGGATATAGCAATCAGCCC. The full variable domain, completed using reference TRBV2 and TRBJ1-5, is EPEVTQTPSHQVTQMGQEVILRCVPISNHLYFYWYRQILGQKVEFLVSFYNNEISEKSEIFDDQFSVERPDGSNFTLKIRSTKLEDSAMYFCASKGGYSNQPQHFGDGTRLSIL.

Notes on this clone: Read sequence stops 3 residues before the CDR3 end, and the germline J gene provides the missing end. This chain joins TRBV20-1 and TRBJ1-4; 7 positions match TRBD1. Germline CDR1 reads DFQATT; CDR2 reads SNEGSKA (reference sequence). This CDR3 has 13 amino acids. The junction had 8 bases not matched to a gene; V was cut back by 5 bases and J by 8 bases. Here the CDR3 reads CSAADRVREKLFF. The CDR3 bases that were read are TGCAGTGCTGCAGACAGGGTCAGGGAAAAA.

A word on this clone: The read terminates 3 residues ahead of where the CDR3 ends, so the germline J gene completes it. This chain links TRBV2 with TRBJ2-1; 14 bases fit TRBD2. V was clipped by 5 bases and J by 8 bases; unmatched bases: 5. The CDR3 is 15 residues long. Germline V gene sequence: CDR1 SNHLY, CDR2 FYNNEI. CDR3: CASSPGLAGVDEQFF. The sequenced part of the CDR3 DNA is TGTGCCAGCAGTCCGGGACTAGCGGGGGTCGATGAG.

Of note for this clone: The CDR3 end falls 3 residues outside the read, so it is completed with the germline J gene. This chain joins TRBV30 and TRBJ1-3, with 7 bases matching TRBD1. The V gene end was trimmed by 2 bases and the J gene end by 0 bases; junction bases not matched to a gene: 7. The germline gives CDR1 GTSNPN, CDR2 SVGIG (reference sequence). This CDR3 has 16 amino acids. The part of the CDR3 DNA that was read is TGTGCCTGGAGTACCTACCGGGACAGCTCTGGAAACACC. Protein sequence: CAWSTYRDSSGNT. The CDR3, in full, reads CAWSTYRDSSGNTIYF.

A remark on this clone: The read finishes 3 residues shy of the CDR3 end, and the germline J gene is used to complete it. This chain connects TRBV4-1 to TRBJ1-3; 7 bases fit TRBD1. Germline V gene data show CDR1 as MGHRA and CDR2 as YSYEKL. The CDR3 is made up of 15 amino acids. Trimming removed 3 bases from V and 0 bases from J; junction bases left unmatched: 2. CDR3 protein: CASSQGQSSGNTIYF. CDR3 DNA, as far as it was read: TGCGCCAGCAGCCAGGGACAGAGCTCTGGAAACACC.

CDR3 bases read: TGCGCCAGCAGCTTGCCTTCCGGGGCGGGGGGGGACAATGAG. This gives the protein CASSLPSGAGGDNE. The whole CDR3 protein is CASSLPSGAGGDNEQFF. This chain connects TRBV5-1 to TRBJ2-1; TRBD2 aligns across 9 bases. The read comes to an end 3 residues before the CDR3 does, leaving the germline J gene to fill in the end. Unmatched junction bases numbered 10, after V lost 1 base and J lost 5 bases. CDR3 length equals 17 residues. Germline CDR1 and CDR2: SGHRS and YFSETQ. The full variable domain, in which reference TRBV5-1 and TRBJ2-1 provide the parts outside the CDR3, is KAGVTQTPRYLIKTRGQQVTLSCSPISGHRSVSWYQQTPGQGLQFLFEYFSETQRNKGNFPGRFSGRQFSNSRSEMNVSTLELGDSALYLCASSLPSGAGGDNEQFFGPGTRLTVL.

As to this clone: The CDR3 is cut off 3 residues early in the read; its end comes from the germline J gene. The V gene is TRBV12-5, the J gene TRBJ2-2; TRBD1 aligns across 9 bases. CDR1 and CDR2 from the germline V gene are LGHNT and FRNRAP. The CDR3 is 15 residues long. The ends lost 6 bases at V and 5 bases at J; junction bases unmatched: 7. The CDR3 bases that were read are TGTGCTAGTGGCCCCGGGGACAGGGCAACCGGGGAG. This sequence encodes CASGPGDRATGE. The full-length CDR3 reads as CASGPGDRATGELFF.